These T cell receptor beta chains were read from a single sample in a study of shared clonotypes between healthy human individuals. The repertoire was sequenced with immunoSEQ multiplex PCR; TCRdb's copy has only in-frame clones and lacks some. The table includes 2.3 million or so clones, 85% to 95% detected once. The sequenced sample consisted of naive CD4+ T cells from PBMCs. The origin of the receptors is a man aged 18 to 30 in good health. Some clones in this sample may be carry-over from other donors' samples. CDR3s include the opening cysteine and the closing phenylalanine or tryptophan. The order of the fields is CDR3 DNA, CDR3 protein, V gene, D gene, clone size, J gene. The D gene is left open where the match is weak. Only some rows state a clone size, as once, few, many or a class for expanded clones.

TGCAGCGTGCTTCAGACAGGGGGCGGGGAGACCCAGTACTTC	CSVLQTGGGETQYF	TRBV29-1	TRBD1	.	TRBJ2-5
TGTGCCAGCAGTTTATTCGGAGTTAATGAAAAACTGTTTTTT	CASSLFGVNEKLFF	TRBV28	.	.	TRBJ1-4
TGCGCCAGCAGCCAAAGATGGGGGGACACTGAAGCTTTCTTT	CASSQRWGDTEAFF	TRBV4-1	.	.	TRBJ1-1
TGTGCCAGCAGCTTGGGGGGGATAGTGAACACTGAAGCTTTCTTT	CASSLGGIVNTEAFF	TRBV5-4	.	.	TRBJ1-1
TGTGCCAGCAGCCTAAGAGGACAGGGTATCACTAACTATGGCTACACCTTC	CASSLRGQGITNYGYTF	TRBV5-5	TRBD1	.	TRBJ1-2
TGCGCCAGCAGCTTGAGGTCTAGCGGTAACACCGGGGAGCTGTTTTTT	CASSLRSSGNTGELFF	TRBV5-1	TRBD2	.	TRBJ2-2
TGTGCCAGCAGCGTCCTGGGCTACACCTTC	CASSVLGYTF	TRBV2	.	once	TRBJ1-2
TGTGCCAGCAGCTTAGGGGTCCTAGCGGGGTTACGCACAGATACGCAGTATTTT	CASSLGVLAGLRTDTQYF	TRBV11-2	TRBD2	.	TRBJ2-3
TGTGCCAGCAGCTTATCCCACAGTGCAACTAATGAAAAACTGTTTTTT	CASSLSHSATNEKLFF	TRBV7-9	.	.	TRBJ1-4
TGTGCCTGGAACCTGAGACTAGCGGGAGGGCCTGAGCAGTACTTC	CAWNLRLAGGPEQYF	TRBV30	TRBD2	.	TRBJ2-5
TGTGCCAGCAGTGAAGCGCAAGGGACGGTTAAAGTAGATACGCAGTATTTT	CASSEAQGTVKVDTQYF	TRBV6-1	.	.	TRBJ2-3
TGTGCCAGCAGCTTCGGACTAGCGGGAGTGGGAGTAGAGACCCAGTACTTC	CASSFGLAGVGVETQYF	TRBV7-9	TRBD2	.	TRBJ2-5
TGCAGCGTTGCGGGACTAAACACAGATACGCAGTATTTT	CSVAGLNTDTQYF	TRBV29-1	TRBD2	.	TRBJ2-3
TGTGCCAGCAGCTTAGATTGGGGGACAGGAGGATACGAGCAGTACTTC	CASSLDWGTGGYEQYF	TRBV7-8	TRBD1	.	TRBJ2-7
TGTGCCAGCAGTTCGGTTTCAGGAGGGGGCGAAGAAGCGGTTATATATGGCTACACCTTC	CASSSVSGGGEEAVIYGYTF	TRBV28	TRBD1	.	TRBJ1-2
TGTGCCAGCAGTCCCCCGACAGGGGGCTTTGGCTACACCTTC	CASSPPTGGFGYTF	TRBV9	TRBD1	.	TRBJ1-2
TGTGCCAGCAGTCAAGTCTCCGGGACTAGCGGGAGGGGGGGGCAGTACTTC	CASSQVSGTSGRGGQYF	TRBV27	TRBD2	.	TRBJ2-7
TGTGCCATCAGTGTTTCCTCGGGGCCCAGGGGCAATGAGCAGTTCTTC	CAISVSSGPRGNEQFF	TRBV10-3	.	.	TRBJ2-1
TGTGCCAGCGGAAGGACTGGCTACACCTTC	CASGRTGYTF	TRBV6-5	.	.	TRBJ1-2
TGCGCCAGCAGCTTGGTGGACATTGGGGGTACTGAAGCTTTCTTT	CASSLVDIGGTEAFF	TRBV5-1	.	.	TRBJ1-1
TGTGCCAGCAGCCCACCCGGGCCCCCCGGGGGAAACACCATATATTTT	CASSPPGPPGGNTIYF	TRBV7-2	.	.	TRBJ1-3
TGTGCCAGCAGCCGAGGACTAGCGGGAGGGGGGTTGGAGGAGCAGTTCTTC	CASSRGLAGGGLEEQFF	TRBV11-3	TRBD2	.	TRBJ2-1
TGTGCCAGCAGTGACCTGACAGGAAACACTGAAGCTTTCTTT	CASSDLTGNTEAFF	TRBV6-1	.	.	TRBJ1-1
TGTGCCAGCAGCTTAGGGGCAGGGACTGAAGCTTTCTTT	CASSLGAGTEAFF	TRBV7-8	.	.	TRBJ1-1
TGTGCCAGCAGCTTGTTTTCGGTAGCCCCCAACACTGAAGCTTTCTTT	CASSLFSVAPNTEAFF	TRBV5-6	.	.	TRBJ1-1
TGTGCCAGCAGTGACCAGGGCGGCCAAGAGACCCAGTACTTC	CASSDQGGQETQYF	TRBV2	.	.	TRBJ2-5
TGTGCCAGCAGTCTGAGCGGGAGATACTACAATGAGCAGTTCTTC	CASSLSGRYYNEQFF	TRBV27	TRBD2	.	TRBJ2-1
TGTGCCAGCGGGACACAGAACACCGGGGAGCTGTTTTTT	CASGTQNTGELFF	TRBV2	.	.	TRBJ2-2
TGCGCCAGCAGCATTACCGGGGAGAACACTGAAGCTTTCTTT	CASSITGENTEAFF	TRBV5-1	.	.	TRBJ1-1
TGTGCCAGCAGTTTCCAGCCCCCGGCGAATACGCAGTATTTT	CASSFQPPANTQYF	TRBV6-6	.	.	TRBJ2-3
TGTGCCAGCAGCTCTGGACTAGCGGGAGATCATCGTCCAGAGACCCAGTACTTC	CASSSGLAGDHRPETQYF	TRBV11-3	TRBD2	.	TRBJ2-5
TGTGCCAGCAGCTTATCAGGGGGCCCCAATGAGCAGTTCTTC	CASSLSGGPNEQFF	TRBV7-3	TRBD1	.	TRBJ2-1
TGTGCCAGCAGTGGAGTCCTAGCGGGAGAGGCCCTGTATTTT	CASSGVLAGEALYF	TRBV2	TRBD2	.	TRBJ2-3
TGTGCCAGCAGCGTCCAGGACACCTTGAGCTCCTACGAGCAGTACTTC	CASSVQDTLSSYEQYF	TRBV9	.	.	TRBJ2-7
TGTGCCAGCAGTTTAACCGGGGGAGGGGGACCTAATGAAAAACTGTTTTTT	CASSLTGGGGPNEKLFF	TRBV28	.	.	TRBJ1-4
TGTGCCAGCAGTTTAACGGGGGCCGGACCCTACGAGCAGTACTTC	CASSLTGAGPYEQYF	TRBV28	.	.	TRBJ2-7
TGTGCCAGCAGTGAACTCGTTGGCAGGGACTATGGCTACACCTTC	CASSELVGRDYGYTF	TRBV6-1	.	.	TRBJ1-2
TGTGCCAGCAGTTTCGCCTGGGGGGGTGGCTACACCTTC	CASSFAWGGGYTF	TRBV28	.	.	TRBJ1-2
TGTGCTAGTGGTTTAAAGGGCAGTGACACCTACGAGCAGTACTTC	CASGLKGSDTYEQYF	TRBV12-5	.	.	TRBJ2-7
TGCGCCAGCGATCGGGGACAGGGGTTTCCCGAGCAGTACTTC	CASDRGQGFPEQYF	TRBV10-2	TRBD1	.	TRBJ2-7
TGTGCCAGCAGCCCGACGGGGGGTGCAACGATGAACACTGAAGCTTTCTTT	CASSPTGGATMNTEAFF	TRBV7-6	.	.	TRBJ1-1
TGTGCCAGTAGTATTCCTCGCGGCCAGTCTGCGGTGGCGAACACTGAAGCTTTCTTT	CASSIPRGQSAVANTEAFF	TRBV19	.	.	TRBJ1-1
TGTGCCAGCAGTTACCGACAGGGAGTAACGAGGGAGCAGTACTTC	CASSYRQGVTREQYF	TRBV6-5	TRBD1	.	TRBJ2-7
TGTGCCAGCAGCTTATCTTCCTACGAGCAGTACTTC	CASSLSSYEQYF	TRBV11-2	.	.	TRBJ2-7
TGTGCCAGCAAAATGGACAGAGCTCAAGAGACCCAGTACTTC	CASKMDRAQETQYF	TRBV2	.	.	TRBJ2-5
TGCGCCAGCAGCTTGGCCAGGGTAGTCAGCGGTGAGCAGTTCTTC	CASSLARVVSGEQFF	TRBV5-1	.	.	TRBJ2-1
TGTGCCAGCTCACTACTGGGACCGAGGAACACTGAAGCTTTCTTT	CASSLLGPRNTEAFF	TRBV18	.	.	TRBJ1-1
TGTGCCAGCAGTTTACCAGGGCCTAACTATGGCTACACCTTC	CASSLPGPNYGYTF	TRBV28	.	.	TRBJ1-2
TGTGCCAGCAGCTGGGACAGGGGGAAGGTGAACACTGAAGCTTTCTTT	CASSWDRGKVNTEAFF	TRBV6-4	TRBD1	once	TRBJ1-1
TGTGCCAGCAGCGGGGACAGGGGAGTGGAGACCCAGTACTTC	CASSGDRGVETQYF	TRBV9	TRBD1	.	TRBJ2-5
TGCGCCAGCAGCTTGGTGCCGGGACAGGACCCTTCAAGAGGGCAGTTCTTC	CASSLVPGQDPSRGQFF	TRBV5-1	TRBD1	.	TRBJ2-1
TGTGCCAGCAGTTCGATCCGGGACAGTGGGGGCTACACCTTC	CASSSIRDSGGYTF	TRBV2	TRBD1	.	TRBJ1-2
TGTGCCAGCAGTGAATTTGCGTTAACAGGGGGTCAGCCCCAGCATTTT	CASSEFALTGGQPQHF	TRBV6-1	TRBD1	.	TRBJ1-5
TGTGCCAGCAGGGGCGGGGGCAGTAAGTACGAGCAGTACTTC	CASRGGGSKYEQYF	TRBV6-1	.	.	TRBJ2-7
TGTGCCAGCAGTTCCAATACTTGGGCGGCAGGGGGCCACTACGAGCAGTACTTC	CASSSNTWAAGGHYEQYF	TRBV28	TRBD1	.	TRBJ2-7
TGTGCCAGCAGCTCCGGCGGGGGCCAATATACGCAGTATTTT	CASSSGGGQYTQYF	TRBV7-3	.	once	TRBJ2-3
TGTGCCAGCAGTTTACCCCTTGGGATCCTTAACACTGAAGCTTTCTTT	CASSLPLGILNTEAFF	TRBV28	.	.	TRBJ1-1